This TCR beta chain is from a study of cytomegalovirus exposure and HLA in healthy donors. Study-level information: Earlier findings included roughly 120 million unique TCR beta sequences obtained from 150 million to 200 million T cells.

PCR used 60 Vbeta primers and 13 Jbeta primers. Assay: immunoSEQ multiplex PCR; the TCRdb copy retains only in-frame clones and omits some. Among 150,000 to 200,000 clones listed, approximately 80% were seen once. CDR3 length: 15 residues. Germline V gene lookup returns CDR1 KGHSH and CDR2 LQKENI. Trimming left V 4 bases short and J 3 bases short, with 12 bases between. The genes are TRBV18 and TRBJ1-4; the D is unclear. The sequence was collected from a man in his late teens or twenties in good health and CMV-seropositive. Sequencing was carried out using PBMCs. CDR3 nucleotides: TGTGCCAGCTCACTGAGGGCGCTATCTAATGAAAAACTGTTTTTT. Its translation: CASSLRALSNEKLFF.